These 27 T cell receptor beta chains came from one sample sequenced in a study of cytomegalovirus exposure and HLA in healthy donors (dated by TCRdb to 2017 to 2019). The library relied on the immunoSEQ multiplex PCR assay. For the multiplex PCR, a mixture combining 60 forward primers for TCR Vbeta segments and 13 reverse primers for TCR Jbeta segments was used. TCRdb limited this immuneACCESS table to in-frame rearrangements with V and J called. A share of clones is missing; checked studies link under half to unresolved V genes, and the rest is unexplained. This sample holds approximately 160,000 clones; 77% were observed only once. The biggest ten clones account for 1.5% to 2% of the sample. The source material was PBMCs. These TCRs come from a woman between 25 and 40 years old in good health and CMV-seronegative.

CDR3 sequence (DNA): TGTGCCAGCAGTTCCGGACAGGGACGGAGCACAGATACGCAGTATTTT. Translation gives CASSSGQGRSTDTQYF. The V gene is TRBV28, the J gene TRBJ2-3; 8 bases line up with TRBD1. The ends lost 4 bases at V and 0 bases at J; junction bases unmatched: 6. The CDR3 is 16 amino acids. Germline lookup yields CDR1 MDHEN and CDR2 SYDVKM.

In nucleotides, the CDR3 is TGTGCCAGTAATACAGGGCCCACTGAAGCTTTCTTT. Residues: CASNTGPTEAFF. The chain combines TRBV19 with TRBJ1-1; possibly TRBD1 for D (6 bases). CDR1 LNHDA and CDR2 SQIVND come from the germline V gene (reference sequence). This CDR3 spans 12 amino acids. Trimming took 7 bases from V and 4 from J, leaving 10 bases between them.

The CDR3 nucleotides are TGTGCCAGCAGCTCCCAAGGGGCTAATGAAAAACTGTTTTTT. Amino acids: CASSSQGANEKLFF. The chain uses TRBV7-9 and TRBJ1-4, with TRBD1 as a possible D gene (5 bases). Deletions cut 4 bases from V and 3 bases from J, with 9 bases between. This CDR3 has 14 residues. Looked up from germline, CDR1 is SEHNR and CDR2 is FQNEAQ (reference sequence). Combining the CDR3 with reference TRBV7-9 and TRBJ1-4 gives the whole variable domain DTGVSQNPRHKITKRGQNVTFRCDPISEHNRLYWYRQTLGQGPEFLTYFQNEAQLEKSRLLSDRFSAERPKGSFSTLEIQRTEQGDSAMYLCASSSQGANEKLFFGSGTQLSVL.

The V and J genes are TRBV28 and TRBJ2-1, with 7 bases matching TRBD2. Germline loops: CDR1 MDHEN, CDR2 SYDVKM. This CDR3 is built from 16 residues. Trimming removed 6 bases from V and 0 bases from J; junction bases left unmatched: 8. This CDR3 is CASSPLAGSSYNEQFF. Written as DNA, the CDR3 is TGTGCCAGCAGCCCCTTAGCGGGCAGCTCCTACAATGAGCAGTTCTTC.

This chain links TRBV4-1 with TRBJ2-3; TRBD1 aligns across 10 bases. Unmatched junction bases numbered 5, after V lost 3 bases and J lost 5 bases. Germline values: CDR1 MGHRA, CDR2 YSYEKL. CDR3 length: 15 amino acids. CDR3 sequence reads: CASSQQTGGGDTQYF. DNA for the CDR3: TGCGCCAGCAGCCAGCAGACAGGGGGCGGAGATACGCAGTATTTT.

The chain recombines TRBV6-6 with TRBJ1-4; weak D call: TRBD1 (6 bases). The V and J ends lost 3 bases and 8 bases respectively, with 16 bases between them. The CDR3 runs to 15 residues. Germline V gene lookup returns CDR1 MNHNY and CDR2 SVGAGI (reference sequence). The DNA of the CDR3 is TGTGCCAGCAGTTATATCGCAGGGGATCAAGAAAAACTGTTTTTT. Protein sequence: CASSYIAGDQEKLFF.

The chain carries TRBV18 and TRBJ1-2; the D gene is possibly TRBD1 (5 bases). This CDR3 has 13 residues. The germline CDR1 and CDR2 sequences are KGHSH and LQKENI. V lost 3 bases and J 2 bases, leaving 7 bases between the germline ends. CDR3 protein: CASSPDSNYGYTF. The CDR3 coding sequence is TGTGCCAGCTCACCCGACAGCAACTATGGCTACACCTTC.

The chain links TRBV15 to TRBJ1-3; 8 bases agree with TRBD1. CDR1 is LNHNV, CDR2 YYDKDF, per germline (reference sequence). The CDR3 loop spans 15 amino acids. V was clipped by 0 bases and J by 4 bases; unmatched bases: 2. This chain's CDR3 is CATSRDRGLGNTIYF. DNA for the CDR3: TGTGCCACCAGCAGAGACAGGGGGCTCGGAAACACCATATATTTT.

V usage is TRBV5-1 and J usage is TRBJ1-1; D gene uncertain. Germline assignment: CDR1 SGHRS and CDR2 YFSETQ. Trimming pared 0 bases from V and 7 bases from J, leaving 13 bases between. The CDR3 consists of 14 residues. CDR3 bases: TGCGCCAGCAGCTTGGAAAGGAGGTTGGGTGAAGCTTTCTTT. It codes for CASSLERRLGEAFF.

V is TRBV28 and J is TRBJ1-6, with D unclear. This CDR3 region has 16 residues. V was clipped by 6 bases and J by 7 bases, with 19 bases between them. The germline V gene encodes CDR1 MDHEN and CDR2 SYDVKM. CDR3 nucleotides: TGTGCCAGCAGCGCCCCGGGAATAGGCCGGAATTCACCCCTCCACTTT. Its protein is CASSAPGIGRNSPLHF.

A remark on this clone: The same CDR3 arises from other DNA sequences in this sample as well. The chain links TRBV28 to TRBJ1-2; 8 bases match TRBD1. The germline V gene has CDR1 MDHEN and CDR2 SYDVKM. The V and J ends lost 1 base and 7 bases, in that order; junction bases with no gene match: 5. This CDR3 region has 14 residues. The CDR3 spells CASSLSGTGVGYTF. For the CDR3, the DNA is TGTGCCAGCAGTTTATCCGGGACAGGAGTTGGCTACACCTTC.

The rearrangement links TRBV7-2 to TRBJ1-1; possibly TRBD1 for D (6 bases). Germline values: CDR1 SGHTA, CDR2 FQGNSA. The CDR3 extends over 13 amino acids. Trimming cost V 3 bases and J 5 bases, with 10 bases left between them. The DNA for the CDR3 is TGTGCCAGCAGCTTGTCCAGGGGTACTGAAGCTTTCTTT. This translates into CASSLSRGTEAFF.

CDR3 protein: CASSLPSGGALNEQFF. The CDR3 nucleotides are TGTGCCAGCAGCCTCCCTAGCGGGGGGGCTCTTAATGAGCAGTTCTTC. This rearrangement joins TRBV7-9 to TRBJ2-1; 12 bases match TRBD2. The CDR3 is made up of 16 amino acids. The germline gives CDR1 SEHNR, CDR2 FQNEAQ (reference sequence). V lost 5 bases and J lost 7; bases outside the gene matches: 9.

This clone was found once. This sequence joins TRBV18 and TRBJ2-7; 7 positions agree with TRBD1. The germline V gene has CDR1 KGHSH and CDR2 LQKENI. CDR3 length equals 14 residues. Losses at the gene ends were 6 bases for V and 4 bases for J; bases not matched to a gene: 9. CDR3 sequence (DNA): TGTGCCAGCTCGCAGACAGGGTTCGGGTACGAGCAGTACTTC. Protein product: CASSQTGFGYEQYF. The whole variable domain, filled in from reference TRBV18 and TRBJ2-7, reads NAGVMQNPRHLVRRRGQEARLRCSPMKGHSHVYWYRQLPEEGLKFMVYLQKENIIDESGMPKERFSAEFPKEGPSILRIQQVVRGDSAAYFCASSQTGFGYEQYFGPGTRLTVT.

This rearrangement joins TRBV10-3 to TRBJ2-5; tentative D call: TRBD1 (6 bases). The CDR3 has 14 amino acids. Germline V gene lookup returns CDR1 ENHRY and CDR2 SYGVKD. Trimming stripped 3 bases from V and 2 bases from J, with 10 bases between. The CDR3 spells CAISDPGQQETQYF. The CDR3 bases are TGTGCCATCAGTGACCCGGGACAACAAGAGACCCAGTACTTC.

With respect to this clone: Distinct nucleotide sequences in the sample also encode this CDR3. The rearrangement joins TRBV27 to TRBJ2-7; 14 nucleotides align to TRBD2. V gave up 5 bases and J gave up 1 base; unmatched junction bases: 4. Germline-derived CDR1 and CDR2 are MNHEY and SMNVEV (reference sequence). This CDR3 is 16 amino acids long. The CDR3 sequence is CASSRGLAGGSYEQYF. As DNA, the CDR3 is TGTGCCAGCAGTCGAGGACTAGCGGGGGGATCCTACGAGCAGTACTTC.

V gene TRBV27 combines with J gene TRBJ2-6; 8 nucleotides line up with TRBD1. CDR3 size: 17 residues. Germline CDR1 and CDR2: MNHEY and SMNVEV (reference sequence). V dropped 4 bases and J dropped 3; count of bases not matched to a gene: 8. The CDR3 loop reads CASSSRTGKYGANVLTF. CDR3 coding DNA: TGTGCCAGCAGTTCCCGGACAGGGAAGTATGGGGCCAACGTCCTGACTTTC. The variable domain in full, completed from reference TRBV27 and TRBJ2-6, reads EAQVTQNPRYLITVTGKKLTVTCSQNMNHEYMSWYRQDPGLGLRQIYYSMNVEVTDKGDVPEGYKVSRKEKRNFPLILESPSPNQTSLYFCASSSRTGKYGANVLTFGAGSRLTVL.

The CDR3 nucleotides are TGTGCCTGGAGTGGGGACAGGGAATCCCAAGAGACCCAGTACTTC. Translating it yields CAWSGDRESQETQYF. The chain links TRBV30 to TRBJ2-5; TRBD1 matches 9 bases. Germline V gives CDR1 GTSNPN, CDR2 SVGIG (reference sequence). Losses at the gene ends were 1 base for V and 1 base for J; bases not matched to a gene: 4. This CDR3 spans 15 amino acids. Full variable domain (remainder filled in from reference TRBV30 and TRBJ2-5): SQTIHQWPATLVQPVGSPLSLECTVEGTSNPNLYWYRQAAGRGLQLLFYSVGIGQISSEVPQNLSASRPQDRQFILSSKKLLLSDSGFYLCAWSGDRESQETQYFGPGTRLLVL.

The chain employs TRBV6-1 and TRBJ2-5, with D perhaps TRBD2 (6 bases). The CDR3 covers 14 residues. Germline V CDR1 and CDR2: MNHNS, SASEGT. V was shortened by 6 bases and J by 3 bases, with 14 bases between the two germline ends. This CDR3 reads CASSLRDLKETQYF. The CDR3 DNA follows: TGTGCCAGCAGCCTCCGGGACTTGAAAGAGACCCAGTACTTC.

Here the CDR3 reads CASSLKGQGGDTQYF. CDR3 bases: TGTGCCAGCAGCCTGAAGGGACAGGGGGGAGATACGCAGTATTTT. This sequence joins TRBV27 and TRBJ2-3; 11 bases match TRBD1. CDR3 length: 15 residues. The junction had 7 bases not matched to a gene; V was cut back by 6 bases and J by 5 bases. The germline V gene encodes CDR1 MNHEY and CDR2 SMNVEV (reference sequence).

CDR3 coding DNA: TGCGCCAGCAGCCAAGATTGGGGGGGAGCGGCGGGAGAGACCCAGTACTTC. Amino acid sequence: CASSQDWGGAAGETQYF. This chain uses TRBV4-1 with TRBJ2-5, with 7 bases matching TRBD2. CDR3 size: 17 residues. Germline CDR1 reads MGHRA; CDR2 reads YSYEKL. Unmatched junction bases numbered 11, after V lost 0 bases and J lost 4 bases.

This chain links TRBV5-4 with TRBJ2-3; TRBD2 matches 11 bases. The junction had 3 bases not matched to a gene; V was cut back by 4 bases and J by 2 bases. This CDR3 spans 15 amino acids. CDR1 SGHNT and CDR2 YYREEE come from the germline V gene (reference sequence). CDR3 sequence: CASSPTSGATDTQYF. DNA of the CDR3: TGTGCCAGCAGCCCGACTAGCGGGGCCACAGATACGCAGTATTTT.

The table lists this clone with a few counts. V is TRBV28 and J is TRBJ2-1; TRBD2 is a possible D gene (6 bases). The CDR3 sequence is 15 residues long. Trimming removed 7 bases at V and 4 bases at J, with 17 bases between. Germline V lookup: CDR1 MDHEN, CDR2 SYDVKM. The CDR3: CASIGLGLRYNEQFF. DNA of the CDR3: TGTGCCAGCATAGGTTTAGGACTACGGTACAATGAGCAGTTCTTC.

This clone is a singleton in its sample. The chain has TRBV29-1 and TRBJ1-1; the D gene is possibly TRBD1 (6 bases). V gave up 7 bases and J gave up 5 bases, with 17 bases separating them. Germline V gives CDR1 SQVTM, CDR2 ANQGSEA. The CDR3 sequence is 13 residues long. The CDR3 protein is CSALRQGITEAFF. In DNA, the CDR3 is TGCAGCGCACTAAGGCAGGGGATTACTGAAGCTTTCTTT.

V gene TRBV4-2 combines with J gene TRBJ1-1, with no clear D. Germline V gene data show CDR1 as LGHNA and CDR2 as YNFKEQ. The V end was cut by 1 base, the J end by 0 bases, with 6 bases between. The CDR3 totals 14 residues. The DNA for the CDR3 is TGTGCCAGCAGCCAAGTTGCGGTGAACACTGAAGCTTTCTTT. This gives the protein CASSQVAVNTEAFF.

The chain links TRBV28 to TRBJ1-4; 7 bases line up with TRBD1. This CDR3 contains 15 residues. The germline V gene has CDR1 MDHEN and CDR2 SYDVKM. With V trimmed by 5 bases and J by 4 bases, 7 bases remained unmatched. CDR3 loop: CASSPGTVNNEKLFF. The CDR3 DNA follows: TGTGCCAGCAGTCCGGGGACAGTCAATAATGAAAAACTGTTTTTT.

The chain joins TRBV19 to TRBJ1-3; TRBD1 might be the D (5 bases). CDR3 length: 15 amino acids. Germline V gene lookup returns CDR1 LNHDA and CDR2 SQIVND (reference sequence). V lost 5 bases to trimming and J lost 0 bases, with 11 bases between them. CDR3 loop: CASSLTGGSGNTIYF. CDR3 nucleotide sequence: TGTGCCAGTAGTCTGACCGGGGGCTCTGGAAACACCATATATTTT.